The 26 T cell receptor beta chains below all came from one sample that was sequenced in a study of T cell responses to AZD1222 COVID-19 vaccine listed by TCRdb under 2021. Libraries were prepared through the immunoSEQ multiplex PCR assay. TCRdb stores this immuneACCESS table with in-frame sequences only. Part of the clones is absent; in the studies checked, under half of the shortfall reflects unresolved V genes, and no reason is known for the rest. This sample is represented by 150,000 or so clones; roughly 92% of them were singletons. Jointly, the top ten make up approximately 4.7% of the sample. The intended sense of this specimen's time point label: baseline before first vaccination. Here the sequenced sample was peripheral blood, taken on day 0 of AZD1222 vaccination. The receptors shown here come from an adult in good health.

This chain links TRBV7-2 with TRBJ2-5; D uncertain. The ends were cut back, 2 bases at V and 2 bases at J, with 9 bases in the middle. This CDR3 is 14 amino acids long. In germline, CDR1 is SGHTA, CDR2 FQGNSA. In DNA, the CDR3 is TGTGCCAGCAGCTTAAAGACGGTACAAGAGACCCAGTACTTC. It encodes CASSLKTVQETQYF. Combining the CDR3 with reference TRBV7-2 and TRBJ2-5 gives the whole variable domain GAGVSQSPSNKVTEKGKDVELRCDPISGHTALYWYRQSLGQGLEFLIYFQGNSAPDKSGLPSDRFSAERTGGSVSTLTIQRTQQEDSAVYLCASSLKTVQETQYFGPGTRLLVL.

The chain uses TRBV2 and TRBJ1-2; no definite D call. CDR1 and CDR2 (germline): SNHLY, FYNNEI. The CDR3 loop spans 13 amino acids. V gave up 6 bases and J gave up 3 bases, with 11 bases separating them. The CDR3 loop is CASSGESHYGYTF. The CDR3 bases are TGTGCCAGCAGCGGGGAAAGTCACTATGGCTACACCTTC.

The chain's CDR3 is CASSDQWSSYEQYF. The CDR3 region has the DNA TGTGCCAGCAGTGACCAGTGGAGCTCCTACGAGCAGTACTTC. This chain links TRBV6-1 with TRBJ2-7; no clear D. Germline CDR1 reads MNHNS; CDR2 reads SASEGT. The CDR3 covers 14 residues. The germline V and J ends were trimmed by 3 bases and 0 bases, with 9 bases remaining between them.

This clone was counted a few times. This chain joins TRBV18 and TRBJ1-4; no clear D. The CDR3 runs to 15 residues. Germline V lookup: CDR1 KGHSH, CDR2 LQKENI. Trimming pared 3 bases from V and 5 bases from J, leaving 13 bases between. Here the CDR3 DNA reads TGTGCCAGCTCACCGGTGCGGACCTTCAATGAAAAACTGTTTTTT. Amino acids: CASSPVRTFNEKLFF. Drawing the rest from reference TRBV18 and TRBJ1-4, the complete variable domain is NAGVMQNPRHLVRRRGQEARLRCSPMKGHSHVYWYRQLPEEGLKFMVYLQKENIIDESGMPKERFSAEFPKEGPSILRIQQVVRGDSAAYFCASSPVRTFNEKLFFGSGTQLSVL.

This chain connects TRBV7-9 to TRBJ2-3; D unclear. V was pared by 2 bases and J by 1 base, with 13 bases between. The germline CDR1 and CDR2 sequences are SEHNR and FQNEAQ (reference sequence). The CDR3 sequence is 16 residues long. The CDR3 DNA reads as TGTGCCAGCAGCTTATACGGTGTTAGTGGCACAGATACGCAGTATTTT. It is translated as CASSLYGVSGTDTQYF. The entire variable domain, with the rest obtained from reference TRBV7-9 and TRBJ2-3, is as follows: DTGVSQNPRHKITKRGQNVTFRCDPISEHNRLYWYRQTLGQGPEFLTYFQNEAQLEKSRLLSDRFSAERPKGSFSTLEIQRTEQGDSAMYLCASSLYGVSGTDTQYFGPGTRLTVL.

This chain uses TRBV7-2 with TRBJ2-7; the D is unclear. V shed 5 bases and J shed 7 bases, with 15 bases lying between them. Germline-derived CDR1 and CDR2 are SGHTA and FQGNSA. The CDR3 sequence is 13 residues long. CDR3 amino acids: CASSGAKSGEQYF. CDR3 DNA: TGTGCCAGCAGCGGAGCGAAATCCGGGGAGCAGTACTTC.

This clone came up once. V gene TRBV6-6 combines with J gene TRBJ1-5; D unclear. This CDR3 is 13 amino acids long. Trimming pared 5 bases from V and 2 bases from J, leaving 7 bases between. Per the germline V gene, CDR1 is MNHNY and CDR2 is SVGAGI (reference sequence). DNA for the CDR3: TGTGCCAGCAGTGCAGGTGGCAATCAGCCCCAGCATTTT. It codes for CASSAGGNQPQHF.

The rearrangement links TRBV28 to TRBJ2-7; the match to TRBD1 covers 8 bases. Germline assignment: CDR1 MDHEN and CDR2 SYDVKM. The V segment lost 7 bases and the J segment 5 bases; nucleotides outside the gene matches: 10. This CDR3 is 14 amino acids long. Here the CDR3 DNA reads TGTGCCAGCAACCCGACAGGGGCACAGCACGAGCAGTACTTC. Protein: CASNPTGAQHEQYF.

This sequence joins TRBV2 and TRBJ1-5; TRBD1 agrees at 9 bases. The CDR3 length is 17 residues. The V gene end was trimmed by 3 bases and the J gene end by 6 bases; junction bases not matched to a gene: 12. Germline-derived CDR1 and CDR2 are SNHLY and FYNNEI. CDR3 bases: TGTGCCAGCAGTGACGGACGAATCGGGACAGGGAGTCAGCCCCAGCATTTT. Translating gives CASSDGRIGTGSQPQHF.

The V gene is TRBV5-1, the J gene TRBJ2-5; TRBD1 or TRBD2 may be the D gene (5 bases each). The CDR3 length is 14 residues. V lost 4 bases and J 4 bases, leaving 14 bases between the germline ends. Per germline, CDR1 SGHRS and CDR2 YFSETQ. The CDR3, as DNA: TGCGCCAGCAGCCTCCGGGGCTCGGGAGAGACCCAGTACTTC. This codes for CASSLRGSGETQYF.

The chain employs TRBV28 and TRBJ2-5; D not certain. The CDR3 totals 13 residues. In germline, CDR1 is MDHEN, CDR2 SYDVKM. V dropped 6 bases and J dropped 4 bases, with 12 bases sitting between them. The CDR3 DNA reads as TGTGCCAGCAGCCCCCATGGCGGAGAGACCCAGTACTTC. Amino acid sequence: CASSPHGGETQYF.

In its sample, this clone was seen once. This chain connects TRBV2 to TRBJ1-2, with 8 bases matching TRBD1. Unmatched junction bases numbered 10, after V lost 4 bases and J lost 3 bases. Germline V gene sequence: CDR1 SNHLY, CDR2 FYNNEI. The CDR3 totals 16 residues. CDR3 nucleotide sequence: TGTGCCAGCAGTGGGGGGCAGGGGGCCTCCTACTATGGCTACACCTTC. Residues: CASSGGQGASYYGYTF.

V usage is TRBV5-1 and J usage is TRBJ1-2; the D is unclear. CDR1 and CDR2 (germline): SGHRS, YFSETQ. Trimming pared 0 bases from V and 4 bases from J, leaving 13 bases between. This CDR3 contains 15 residues. The CDR3 DNA sequence: TGCGCCAGCAGCTTGGCCACCGACAACGGCTATGGCTACACCTTC. Its protein is CASSLATDNGYGYTF.

J is TRBJ1-2 and V is TRBV14; possibly TRBD1 for D (6 bases). Deletions cut 1 base from V and 4 bases from J, with 7 bases between. This CDR3 has 13 amino acids. Germline CDR1 SGHDN, CDR2 FVKESK. The CDR3 nucleotides read TGTGCCAGCAGCCAAGGGACAGTCTATGGCTACACCTTC. Translating gives CASSQGTVYGYTF. The variable domain in full, completed from reference TRBV14 and TRBJ1-2, reads EAGVTQFPSHSVIEKGQTVTLRCDPISGHDNLYWYRRVMGKEIKFLLHFVKESKQDESGMPNNRFLAERTGGTYSTLKVQPAELEDSGVYFCASSQGTVYGYTFGSGTRLTVV.

The gene calls are TRBV6-5 and TRBJ2-2; possible D gene TRBD2, 7 bases. The length of the CDR3 is 16 residues. The germline V gene has CDR1 MNHEY and CDR2 SVGAGI. Trimming pared 2 bases from V and 4 bases from J, leaving 14 bases between. The CDR3 DNA is TGTGCCAGCAGTTACCAGGCGGGGGCTGGCACCGGGGAGCTGTTTTTT. This sequence encodes CASSYQAGAGTGELFF.

The chain joins TRBV29-1 to TRBJ1-3; 9 bases line up with TRBD1. The CDR3 is 13 amino acids. The V gene end was trimmed by 7 bases and the J gene end by 4 bases; junction bases not matched to a gene: 5. Per germline, CDR1 SQVTM and CDR2 ANQGSEA. CDR3 bases: TGCAGCGCTAGGACAGGGGCCGGAAACACCATATATTTT. It codes for CSARTGAGNTIYF. The whole variable domain, remainder taken from reference TRBV29-1 and TRBJ1-3, is SAVISQKPSRDICQRGTSLTIQCQVDSQVTMMFWYRQQPGQSLTLIATANQGSEATYESGFVIDKFPISRPNLTFSTLTVSNMSPEDSSIYLCSARTGAGNTIYFGEGSWLTVV.

This rearrangement joins TRBV5-1 to TRBJ2-2; D perhaps matches TRBD2 (5 bases). From germline, CDR1 is SGHRS and CDR2 YFSETQ. The CDR3 is 14 residues long. V gave up 0 bases and J gave up 3 bases, with 6 bases separating them. CDR3 DNA: TGCGCCAGCAGCTTGGAGGGAGACACCGGGGAGCTGTTTTTT. Translated, it gives CASSLEGDTGELFF.

The genes are TRBV6-5 and TRBJ2-3; D possibly matches TRBD1 or TRBD2 (5 bases each). This CDR3 contains 15 residues. The ends were cut back, 6 bases at V and 4 bases at J, with 17 bases in the middle. CDR1 and CDR2 from the germline V gene are MNHEY and SVGAGI. CDR3 residues: CASSPEGSAPDTQYF. The CDR3 nucleotides read TGTGCCAGCAGCCCAGAGGGGTCTGCGCCAGATACGCAGTATTTT.

The rearrangement joins TRBV13 to TRBJ2-7; 10 bases are a match to TRBD2. CDR3 length: 14 amino acids. The V and J ends lost 6 bases and 4 bases, in that order; junction bases with no gene match: 6. The germline gives CDR1 PRHDT, CDR2 FYEKMQ (reference sequence). In DNA, the CDR3 is TGTGCCAGCAGTCTAAGACTAGCGGGTTACGAGCAGTACTTC. Amino acids: CASSLRLAGYEQYF.

V and J are TRBV24-1 and TRBJ2-5; 7 nucleotides align to TRBD1. This CDR3 comprises 15 residues. Germline lookup yields CDR1 KGHDR and CDR2 SFDVKD. V dropped 0 bases and J dropped 2; count of bases not matched to a gene: 2. The CDR3 loop is CATSDLGGQQETQYF. For the CDR3, the DNA is TGTGCCACCAGTGATTTGGGGGGACAGCAAGAGACCCAGTACTTC.

J is TRBJ2-3 and V is TRBV28; 10 nucleotides align to TRBD2. After removal of 6 bases from V and 1 base from J, the junction contained 7 bases not matched to a gene. There are 16 residues in the CDR3. CDR1 and CDR2 (germline): MDHEN, SYDVKM. The CDR3, as DNA: TGTGCCAGCAGCTCACCTGGGACTAGCGGCACAGATACGCAGTATTTT. Protein sequence: CASSSPGTSGTDTQYF. The variable domain in full, with the rest retrieved from reference TRBV28 and TRBJ2-3, is DVKVTQSSRYLVKRTGEKVFLECVQDMDHENMFWYRQDPGLGLRLIYFSYDVKMKEKGDIPEGYSVSREKKERFSLILESASTNQTSMYLCASSSPGTSGTDTQYFGPGTRLTVL.

This rearrangement joins TRBV13 to TRBJ1-2; D is ambiguous. The germline V gene has CDR1 PRHDT and CDR2 FYEKMQ (reference sequence). CDR3 size: 14 residues. Trimming took off 3 bases at V and 6 bases at J, with 14 bases between the two ends. DNA for the CDR3: TGTGCCAGCAGCTTGGACCCTTCTTGGGATGGCTACACCTTC. The encoded protein is CASSLDPSWDGYTF.

This sequence joins TRBV5-1 and TRBJ2-2, with a tentative D call TRBD2 (6 bases). Germline V CDR1 and CDR2: SGHRS, YFSETQ. Trimming pared 1 base from V and 2 bases from J, leaving 18 bases between. The CDR3 is made up of 18 amino acids. The CDR3 spells CASSLNFGGIGNTGELFF. The CDR3 region has the DNA TGCGCCAGCAGCTTGAATTTCGGGGGAATCGGTAACACCGGGGAGCTGTTTTTT.

CDR3 in amino acids: CASSPGQGADEQYF. The DNA for the CDR3 is TGTGCCAGCAGCCCCGGGCAGGGGGCCGACGAGCAGTACTTC. The chain employs TRBV4-2 and TRBJ2-7, with TRBD1 identical over 8 bases. The germline gives CDR1 LGHNA, CDR2 YNFKEQ. The trim removed 4 bases at V and 5 bases at J, leaving 7 bases unmatched. There are 14 residues in the CDR3.

V usage is TRBV4-2 and J usage is TRBJ2-5; the match to TRBD2 covers 14 bases. CDR3 length: 16 amino acids. Losses at the gene ends were 0 bases for V and 8 bases for J; bases not matched to a gene: 5. The V gene's germline CDR1 is LGHNA and CDR2 YNFKEQ. The CDR3 DNA is TGTGCCAGCAGCCAAGACGGGACTAGCGGGAGTAAAACCCAGTACTTC. This codes for CASSQDGTSGSKTQYF.

The chain couples TRBV18 to TRBJ2-5, with 12 bases lining up with TRBD2. V lost 3 bases to trimming and J lost 4 bases; unmatched junction nucleotides: 3. This CDR3 is built from 15 residues. Germline CDR1 is KGHSH and CDR2 is LQKENI. CDR3 coding DNA: TGTGCCAGCTCACCTCCGGGACTAGCGGGAGAGACCCAGTACTTC. Translating gives CASSPPGLAGETQYF.